These T cell receptor beta chains were read from a single sample in a study of blood T cells in healthy people across ages. From the 5' RACE reads, TCRdb called clonotypes with MiXCR, one entry per CDR3 protein. The sample holds some 1.7 million distinct CDR3 sequences, over 25% seen once. Sequencing was carried out using blood. Receptors originate from a woman aged 25 to 45 in good health. Each CDR3 is given with its conserved first and last residue. Fields, in order: V gene, CDR3 length, clone size, J gene, D gene, CDR3 protein, CDR3 DNA. A D gene is named only where the DNA matches it firmly. A row's size may be missing; if present it is once, few, many or a size class.

v_gene: TRBV29-1
len: 14
abundance: many
j_gene: TRBJ1-2
d_gene: .
CDR3aa: CSVEQAGPNYGYTF
CDR3nt: TGCAGCGTTGAACAAGCAGGGCCTAACTATGGCTACACCTTC

v_gene: TRBV2
len: 14
abundance: .
j_gene: TRBJ1-5
d_gene: .
CDR3aa: CASRRAYSNLPQHF
CDR3nt: TGTGCCAGCAGACGGGCCTATAGCAATCTGCCCCAGCATTTT

v_gene: TRBV6-2/TRBV6-3
len: 14
abundance: .
j_gene: TRBJ1-6
d_gene: .
CDR3aa: CASSYWQGSSPLHF
CDR3nt: TGTGCCAGCAGTTACTGGCAGGGGAGTTCACCCCTCCACTTT

v_gene: TRBV20-1
len: 14
abundance: few
j_gene: TRBJ2-3
d_gene: .
CDR3aa: CSASRRAPTDTQYF
CDR3nt: TGCAGTGCTAGCCGGCGGGCGCCCACAGATACGCAGTATTTT

v_gene: TRBV20-1
len: 10
abundance: .
j_gene: TRBJ2-2
d_gene: .
CDR3aa: CSGGVGELFF
CDR3nt: TGCAGTGGAGGAGTCGGGGAGCTGTTTTTT

v_gene: TRBV15
len: 14
abundance: .
j_gene: TRBJ1-1
d_gene: .
CDR3aa: CATSGTGVLAEAFF
CDR3nt: TGTGCCACCAGTGGAACTGGGGTATTGGCTGAAGCTTTCTTT

v_gene: TRBV7-6
len: 14
abundance: many
j_gene: TRBJ2-7
d_gene: TRBD2
CDR3aa: CASGTSGNSYEQYF
CDR3nt: TGTGCCAGCGGGACTAGCGGAAACTCCTACGAGCAGTACTTC

v_gene: TRBV27
len: 15
abundance: few
j_gene: TRBJ2-3
d_gene: TRBD1
CDR3aa: CASSLSKGAVDTQYF
CDR3nt: TGTGCCAGCAGTTTATCGAAGGGGGCGGTTGATACGCAGTATTTT

v_gene: TRBV15
len: 14
abundance: few
j_gene: TRBJ2-7
d_gene: .
CDR3aa: CATSRVRESYEQYF
CDR3nt: TGTGCCACCAGCAGAGTGAGGGAGAGCTACGAGCAGTACTTC

v_gene: TRBV6-5
len: 16
abundance: few
j_gene: TRBJ2-3
d_gene: .
CDR3aa: CACSYSRWRGTDTQYF
CDR3nt: TGTGCCTGCAGTTACTCGAGATGGCGGGGCACAGATACGCAGTATTTT

v_gene: TRBV20-1
len: 14
abundance: .
j_gene: TRBJ1-5
d_gene: .
CDR3aa: CSTSAEWGNQPQHF
CDR3nt: TGCAGTACTAGTGCGGAGTGGGGCAATCAGCCCCAGCATTTT

v_gene: TRBV9
len: 14
abundance: few
j_gene: TRBJ2-4
d_gene: TRBD2
CDR3aa: CASTPSSGRGIQYF
CDR3nt: TGTGCCAGCACCCCGTCGAGCGGGAGGGGCATTCAGTACTTC

v_gene: TRBV12-3/TRBV12-4
len: 17
abundance: few
j_gene: TRBJ2-5
d_gene: TRBD2
CDR3aa: CASARPTGGRALGTQYF
CDR3nt: TGTGCCAGCGCTAGACCGACTGGCGGGAGGGCCCTCGGGACCCAGTACTTC

v_gene: TRBV20-1
len: 15
abundance: .
j_gene: TRBJ2-3
d_gene: TRBD1
CDR3aa: CSAQSPGQGQGTQYF
CDR3nt: TGCAGTGCTCAAAGCCCGGGACAGGGACAGGGTACGCAGTATTTT

v_gene: TRBV5-1
len: 14
abundance: .
j_gene: TRBJ2-1
d_gene: .
CDR3aa: CASSLREWRNEQFF
CDR3nt: TGCGCCAGCAGCTTGCGGGAGTGGCGCAATGAGCAGTTCTTC

v_gene: TRBV3-1
len: 21
abundance: .
j_gene: TRBJ2-4
d_gene: TRBD2
CDR3aa: CASSQVRLILAGDSGKNIQYF
CDR3nt: TGTGCCAGCAGCCAAGTAAGGTTGATTCTAGCGGGAGATAGTGGCAAAAACATTCAGTACTTC

v_gene: TRBV5-5
len: 16
abundance: few
j_gene: TRBJ1-1
d_gene: TRBD1
CDR3aa: CASSAGGQRSHTEAFF
CDR3nt: TGTGCCAGCAGCGCGGGGGGACAGCGAAGCCACACTGAAGCTTTCTTT

v_gene: TRBV5-1
len: 13
abundance: few
j_gene: TRBJ1-4
d_gene: .
CDR3aa: CASTLQPNEKLFF
CDR3nt: TGCGCCAGCACTCTCCAGCCCAATGAAAAACTGTTTTTT

v_gene: TRBV2
len: 13
abundance: many
j_gene: TRBJ2-5
d_gene: TRBD2
CDR3aa: CASSEMGGETQYF
CDR3nt: TGTGCCAGCAGTGAGATGGGAGGGGAGACCCAGTACTTC

v_gene: TRBV5-1
len: 13
abundance: many
j_gene: TRBJ2-7
d_gene: .
CDR3aa: CASSLDTLDEQYF
CDR3nt: TGCGCCAGCAGCTTGGACACCCTGGACGAGCAGTACTTC

v_gene: TRBV5-1
len: 12
abundance: many
j_gene: TRBJ2-7
d_gene: .
CDR3aa: CASSSRGNEQYF
CDR3nt: TGTGCCAGCAGTTCCAGGGGAAACGAGCAGTACTTC

v_gene: TRBV9
len: 14
abundance: few
j_gene: TRBJ1-5
d_gene: .
CDR3aa: CASSAGRGNKPQHF
CDR3nt: TGTGCCAGCAGCGCGGGTAGGGGTAATAAGCCCCAGCATTTT

v_gene: TRBV12-3/TRBV12-4
len: 13
abundance: .
j_gene: TRBJ1-2
d_gene: .
CDR3aa: CASSTTRNYGYTF
CDR3nt: TGTGCCAGCAGTACGACACGCAACTATGGCTACACCTTC

v_gene: TRBV7-9
len: 14
abundance: many
j_gene: TRBJ1-1
d_gene: .
CDR3aa: CASSLAGVNTEAFF
CDR3nt: TGTGCCAGCAGCTTAGCAGGGGTGAACACTGAAGCTTTCTTT

v_gene: TRBV29-1
len: 12
abundance: many
j_gene: TRBJ2-5
d_gene: TRBD1
CDR3aa: CSVEEQGATQYF
CDR3nt: TGCAGCGTTGAAGAACAGGGGGCGACCCAGTACTTC

v_gene: TRBV12-5
len: 14
abundance: .
j_gene: TRBJ1-3
d_gene: .
CDR3aa: CASGLVRPGSTIYF
CDR3nt: TGTGCTAGTGGTTTGGTCCGACCTGGAAGCACCATATATTTT

v_gene: TRBV10-3
len: 14
abundance: .
j_gene: TRBJ1-1
d_gene: TRBD1
CDR3aa: CAINDDRANTEAFF
CDR3nt: TGTGCCATCAATGATGACAGGGCAAACACTGAAGCTTTCTTT

v_gene: TRBV6-6
len: 13
abundance: few
j_gene: TRBJ1-6
d_gene: .
CDR3aa: CASGYLSDSPLHF
CDR3nt: TGTGCCAGCGGTTACCTCTCGGATTCACCCCTCCACTTT

v_gene: TRBV9
len: 16
abundance: .
j_gene: TRBJ1-2
d_gene: .
CDR3aa: CASTTEYGSLPGGYTF
CDR3nt: TGTGCCAGCACCACCGAATACGGCAGCCTTCCCGGTGGCTACACCTTC

v_gene: TRBV15
len: 11
abundance: .
j_gene: TRBJ1-1
d_gene: .
CDR3aa: CATSRDGAAFF
CDR3nt: TGTGCCACCAGCAGAGATGGGGCAGCTTTCTTT

v_gene: TRBV7-9
len: 16
abundance: few
j_gene: TRBJ2-3
d_gene: TRBD2
CDR3aa: CASSLTPSGSPDTQYF
CDR3nt: TGTGCCAGCAGCTTAACCCCTAGCGGGAGCCCGGATACGCAGTATTTT

v_gene: TRBV20-1
len: 14
abundance: .
j_gene: TRBJ1-1
d_gene: .
CDR3aa: CSARDQTKNTEAFF
CDR3nt: TGCAGTGCTAGAGATCAGACAAAGAACACTGAAGCTTTCTTT

v_gene: TRBV5-1
len: 16
abundance: many
j_gene: TRBJ2-1
d_gene: TRBD1
CDR3aa: CASSLDFTGQGNEQFF
CDR3nt: TGCGCCAGCAGCTTGGACTTTACGGGACAGGGCAATGAGCAGTTCTTC

v_gene: TRBV7-2
len: 17
abundance: .
j_gene: TRBJ2-3
d_gene: TRBD1
CDR3aa: CASSSAPGTGGTDTQYF
CDR3nt: TGTGCCAGCAGCTCAGCCCCAGGAACAGGGGGTACAGATACGCAGTATTTT

v_gene: TRBV20-1
len: 17
abundance: .
j_gene: TRBJ2-3
d_gene: TRBD2
CDR3aa: CSARDVLAGGITDTQYF
CDR3nt: TGCAGTGCTAGAGATGTTCTAGCGGGGGGGATCACAGATACGCAGTATTTT

v_gene: TRBV12-3/TRBV12-4
len: 15
abundance: few
j_gene: TRBJ2-7
d_gene: .
CDR3aa: CASSPSDRPSYEQYF
CDR3nt: TGTGCCAGCAGTCCATCCGACAGGCCCTCCTACGAGCAGTACTTC

v_gene: TRBV5-5
len: 13
abundance: few
j_gene: TRBJ2-3
d_gene: .
CDR3aa: CASSLWESDTQYF
CDR3nt: TGTGCCAGCAGCTTGTGGGAGTCAGATACGCAGTATTTT

v_gene: TRBV13
len: 14
abundance: many
j_gene: TRBJ2-7
d_gene: .
CDR3aa: CASSLGTATYEQYF
CDR3nt: TGTGCCAGCAGCTTGGGGACGGCTACCTACGAGCAGTACTTC

v_gene: TRBV28
len: 16
abundance: .
j_gene: TRBJ1-1
d_gene: .
CDR3aa: CASRRDTPLGYTEAFF
CDR3nt: TGTGCCAGCAGGCGGGACACCCCCTTAGGTTACACTGAAGCTTTCTTT

v_gene: TRBV6-5
len: 14
abundance: many
j_gene: TRBJ2-1
d_gene: .
CDR3aa: CASSSTGAYNEQFF
CDR3nt: TGTGCCAGCAGTTCCACCGGGGCCTACAATGAGCAGTTCTTC

v_gene: TRBV20-1
len: 15
abundance: many
j_gene: TRBJ2-1
d_gene: .
CDR3aa: CSARPRDSLVAEQFF
CDR3nt: TGCAGTGCTAGGCCCCGGGACTCCCTCGTGGCTGAGCAGTTCTTC

v_gene: TRBV7-2
len: 15
abundance: .
j_gene: TRBJ2-7
d_gene: TRBD1
CDR3aa: CASSQEGERGPRQYF
CDR3nt: TGTGCCAGCAGTCAAGAGGGGGAGAGGGGGCCCAGGCAGTACTTC

v_gene: TRBV20-1
len: 12
abundance: .
j_gene: TRBJ2-5
d_gene: .
CDR3aa: CSASKGKETQYF
CDR3nt: TGCAGTGCTAGTAAAGGGAAAGAGACCCAGTACTTC

v_gene: TRBV13
len: 14
abundance: .
j_gene: TRBJ2-7
d_gene: TRBD1
CDR3aa: CASSPRQGKGEQYF
CDR3nt: TGTGCCAGCAGCCCTCGACAGGGCAAGGGGGAGCAGTACTTC

v_gene: TRBV12-3/TRBV12-4
len: 14
abundance: .
j_gene: TRBJ2-3
d_gene: TRBD2
CDR3aa: CATAGSGSTDTQYF
CDR3nt: TGTGCCACCGCGGGTAGCGGGAGCACAGATACGCAGTATTTT